The clone carrying this TCR beta chain was observed a handful of times. This sample stems from a study of quantifying T cell responses using KT2 cells. Across the whole study: TCR alpha and beta constant-region primers primed reverse transcription of RNA.

The CDR3 has 13 amino acids. Germline V gene data show CDR1 as SGHVS and CDR2 as FNYEAQ. The V segment lost 5 bases and the J segment 6 bases; nucleotides outside the gene matches: 6. A single-stranded UMI oligo with SP2 sequence was ligated to cDNA 3' ends. An equimolar mix of RC1.1 and RC1.2 primed the beta chain across TRBC1 and TRBC2. From the UMI-ligation and nested PCR reads, TCRdb called clonotypes with MiXCR, one entry per CDR3 protein. The sample records tens of thousands of distinct CDR3 sequences, about 12% being singletons. The sample is PBMC spiked with counted cells of clone KT2. KT2 cells were mixed with fixed PBMC numbers at varying ratios.

Source material: PBMCs spiked with cells of the T cell clone KT2. The source of this sequence is a human donor. The gene calls are TRBV7-6 and TRBJ2-7; 8 nucleotides match TRBD2. CDR3: CASSQTGGLEQYF. The CDR3 nucleotides read TGTGCCAGCAGCCAAACGGGGGGGCTCGAGCAGTACTTC.